Below are 15 T cell receptor beta chains sequenced from a single sample in a study of beta chain features in type 1 diabetes. What was sequenced were expressed TCRB transcripts, since all of the isolated RNA had been reverse transcribed. TCRdb's table, derived via immunoSEQ multiplex PCR, lists solely in-frame clones and lacks some. The table has 200,000 to 250,000 clones, roughly 30% seen once. Sequenced input: central memory CD4+ T cells from blood. The receptor source for this set is a man under 40 in good health.

The chain couples TRBV7-2 to TRBJ2-5, with 14 bases that match TRBD2. J lost 3 bases, V lost 5 bases, and 5 bases had no gene match. Per germline, CDR1 SGHTA and CDR2 FQGNSA. The CDR3 extends over 16 amino acids. The CDR3 region is CASSPQTSGGEETQYF. CDR3 sequence (DNA): TGTGCCAGCAGCCCTCAGACTAGCGGGGGGGAAGAGACCCAGTACTTC.

The chain is built from TRBV29-1 and TRBJ2-2, with D hard to call. Germline V lookup: CDR1 SQVTM, CDR2 ANQGSEA. The V and J ends lost 6 bases and 4 bases respectively, with 6 bases between them. The CDR3 length is 11 residues. The CDR3 is CSVLSTGELFF. DNA of the CDR3: TGCAGCGTCCTAAGCACCGGGGAGCTGTTTTTT.

This clone was observed at least ten times. The CDR3 DNA sequence: TGTGCCTGGAGTCACGGCAGGGGCCTCGAGCAGTACTTC. This encodes CAWSHGRGLEQYF. The rearrangement joins TRBV30 to TRBJ2-7; a possible D gene is TRBD1 (6 bases). From germline, CDR1 is GTSNPN and CDR2 SVGIG (reference sequence). The V and J ends lost 2 bases and 6 bases respectively, with 14 bases between them. This CDR3 has 13 residues. The full variable domain, completed using reference TRBV30 and TRBJ2-7, is SQTIHQWPATLVQPVGSPLSLECTVEGTSNPNLYWYRQAAGRGLQLLFYSVGIGQISSEVPQNLSASRPQDRQFILSSKKLLLSDSGFYLCAWSHGRGLEQYFGPGTRLTVT.

The chain links TRBV5-1 to TRBJ2-1, with TRBD2 matching 10 bases. The CDR3 loop spans 15 amino acids. V dropped 3 bases and J dropped 4; count of bases not matched to a gene: 4. The V gene's germline CDR1 is SGHRS and CDR2 YFSETQ. The CDR3 spells CASSWTSGAYNEQFF. In DNA form, the CDR3 reads TGCGCCAGCAGCTGGACTAGCGGAGCTTACAATGAGCAGTTCTTC. Combining the CDR3 with reference TRBV5-1 and TRBJ2-1 gives the whole variable domain KAGVTQTPRYLIKTRGQQVTLSCSPISGHRSVSWYQQTPGQGLQFLFEYFSETQRNKGNFPGRFSGRQFSNSRSEMNVSTLELGDSALYLCASSWTSGAYNEQFFGPGTRLTVL.

This clone was detected only a few times. The chain is built from TRBV30 and TRBJ1-1; 9 bases are a match to TRBD1. V shed 1 base, J shed 5 bases, and the junction held 5 bases outside the gene matches. CDR1 GTSNPN and CDR2 SVGIG come from the germline V gene (reference sequence). This CDR3 has 14 residues. CDR3 region: CAWSGDREGTEAFF. DNA of the CDR3: TGTGCCTGGAGTGGGGACAGGGAGGGAACTGAAGCTTTCTTT.

The chain recombines TRBV30 with TRBJ2-3; TRBD2 agrees at 7 bases. CDR1 and CDR2 from the germline V gene are GTSNPN and SVGIG (reference sequence). Germline trimming cut 5 bases from V and 0 bases from J; bases unmatched to any gene: 2. CDR3 length: 13 residues. The CDR3 DNA reads TGTGCCTGGGGGAGGGAGAGCACAGATACGCAGTATTTT. Translation: CAWGRESTDTQYF.

This clone has only a few counts. This rearrangement joins TRBV6-5 to TRBJ2-7; the D gene is possibly TRBD1 (5 bases). CDR3 length: 14 amino acids. The V and J ends lost 0 bases and 4 bases respectively, with 10 bases between them. Germline V gene sequence: CDR1 MNHEY, CDR2 SVGAGI. DNA of the CDR3: TGTGCCAGCAGTTACTCGTCAGGGCAATACGAGCAGTACTTC. It encodes CASSYSSGQYEQYF.

In this sample, this clone turned up a few times. The chain recombines TRBV9 with TRBJ2-5, with D possibly being TRBD1 (6 bases). V dropped 2 bases and J dropped 1 base, with 12 bases sitting between them. The CDR3 length is 15 residues. Germline V gives CDR1 SGDLS, CDR2 YYNGEE. The CDR3 loop is CASSVTGTLQETQYF. CDR3 bases: TGTGCCAGCAGCGTCACAGGGACCCTCCAAGAGACCCAGTACTTC.

This clone was counted between two and nine times. V gene TRBV6-1 combines with J gene TRBJ2-1, with 9 bases aligning to TRBD1. Germline CDR1 MNHNS, CDR2 SASEGT. The CDR3 totals 15 residues. After removal of 7 bases from V and 2 bases from J, the junction contained 6 bases not matched to a gene. The CDR3 region is CASTQGQGPYNEQFF. The CDR3 nucleotides are TGTGCCAGCACCCAGGGACAGGGTCCCTACAATGAGCAGTTCTTC.

Remarks on this clone: A much larger clone differs from this one at a single base, so this may be a read error. The rearrangement joins TRBV11-2 to TRBJ2-3; 9 positions agree with TRBD1. Germline V CDR1 and CDR2: SGHAT, FQNNGV. The trim removed 1 base at V and 1 base at J, leaving 0 bases unmatched. The CDR3 extends over 15 amino acids. The CDR3 loop reads CASSLGDRGTDTQYF. CDR3 DNA sequence: TGTGCCAGCAGCTTAGGGGACAGGGGCACAGATACGCAGTATTTT.

A few counts support this clone. The chain has TRBV10-3 and TRBJ2-5; no firm D call. This CDR3 spans 12 amino acids. Germline V gene data show CDR1 as ENHRY and CDR2 as SYGVKD. V was pared by 9 bases and J by 2 bases, with 10 bases between. CDR3 sequence (DNA): TGTGCCATTGGCGCTCCTCAAGAGACCCAGTACTTC. Protein product: CAIGAPQETQYF.

In this sample, this clone turned up a few times. The chain has TRBV11-2 and TRBJ2-3; no definite D call. There are 14 residues in the CDR3. Germline loops: CDR1 SGHAT, CDR2 FQNNGV. The V end was cut by 5 bases, the J end by 0 bases, with 9 bases between. CDR3 region: CASSVALSTDTQYF. DNA of the CDR3: TGTGCCAGCAGCGTAGCCCTTAGCACAGATACGCAGTATTTT.

V usage is TRBV7-2 and J usage is TRBJ2-7, with 7 nucleotides matching TRBD2. CDR1 and CDR2 (germline): SGHTA, FQGNSA. V was pared by 5 bases and J by 2 bases, with 12 bases of the junction left unmatched. The CDR3 runs to 16 residues. The CDR3 DNA is TGTGCCAGCAGCAGGACCGCAGCGGGAACGACCTACGAGCAGTACTTC. Its translation: CASSRTAAGTTYEQYF.

This clone was detected a few times. V is TRBV28 and J is TRBJ2-5; D is tentatively TRBD1 or TRBD2 (5 bases each). With 4 bases removed from V and 1 base from J, the gap between germline ends came to 13 bases. The CDR3 runs 15 residues. Germline lookup yields CDR1 MDHEN and CDR2 SYDVKM. The CDR3 region is CASSSMGPTQETQYF. DNA of the CDR3: TGTGCCAGCAGTTCCATGGGACCGACCCAAGAGACCCAGTACTTC.

This chain joins TRBV11-2 and TRBJ2-7; D gene uncertain. Trimming took off 5 bases at V and 6 bases at J, with 11 bases between the two ends. The CDR3 is made up of 12 amino acids. Germline loops: CDR1 SGHAT, CDR2 FQNNGV. The CDR3 DNA is TGTGCCAGCAGCCCGTCGGGCGGCGAGCAGTACTTC. This gives the protein CASSPSGGEQYF.